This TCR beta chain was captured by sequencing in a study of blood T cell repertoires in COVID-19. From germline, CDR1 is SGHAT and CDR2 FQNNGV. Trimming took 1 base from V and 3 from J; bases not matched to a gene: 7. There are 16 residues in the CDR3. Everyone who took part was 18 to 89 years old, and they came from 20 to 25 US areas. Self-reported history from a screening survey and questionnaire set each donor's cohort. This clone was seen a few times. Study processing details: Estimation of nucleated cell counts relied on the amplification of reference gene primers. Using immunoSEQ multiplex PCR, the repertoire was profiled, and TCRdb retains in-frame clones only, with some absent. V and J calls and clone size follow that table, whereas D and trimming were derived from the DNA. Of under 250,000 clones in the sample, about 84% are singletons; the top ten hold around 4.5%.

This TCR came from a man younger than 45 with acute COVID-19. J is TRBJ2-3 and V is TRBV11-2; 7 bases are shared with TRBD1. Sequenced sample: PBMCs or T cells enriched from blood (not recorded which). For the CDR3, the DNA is TGTGCCAGCAGCTTAGGAGGGGGCCTGGCAACAGATACGCAGTATTTT. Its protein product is CASSLGGGLATDTQYF.